The entry below describes one TCR beta chain. Other DNA sequences in the same sample also yield this CDR3. The table came from immunoSEQ multiplex PCR; TCRdb's copy has only in-frame clones and leaves some out. The sample carries about 130,000 clones, about 95% recorded once. Germline lookup yields CDR1 LNHDA and CDR2 SQIVND (reference sequence). With 6 bases clipped from V and 0 bases from J, the junction kept 4 bases outside the gene matches. The CDR3 consists of 15 residues. This sample stems from a study of T cell changes during pregnancy in multiple sclerosis. Sequencing was performed on peripheral blood, taken after pregnancy. This chain links TRBV19 with TRBJ2-1; 8 bases map to TRBD2. The TCR comes from a female donor with multiple sclerosis, enrolled in a pregnancy study. The CDR3 DNA follows: TGTGCCAGTAGCATCAGCGGGAGCTCCTACAATGAGCAGTTCTTC. Its translation: CASSISGSSYNEQFF.